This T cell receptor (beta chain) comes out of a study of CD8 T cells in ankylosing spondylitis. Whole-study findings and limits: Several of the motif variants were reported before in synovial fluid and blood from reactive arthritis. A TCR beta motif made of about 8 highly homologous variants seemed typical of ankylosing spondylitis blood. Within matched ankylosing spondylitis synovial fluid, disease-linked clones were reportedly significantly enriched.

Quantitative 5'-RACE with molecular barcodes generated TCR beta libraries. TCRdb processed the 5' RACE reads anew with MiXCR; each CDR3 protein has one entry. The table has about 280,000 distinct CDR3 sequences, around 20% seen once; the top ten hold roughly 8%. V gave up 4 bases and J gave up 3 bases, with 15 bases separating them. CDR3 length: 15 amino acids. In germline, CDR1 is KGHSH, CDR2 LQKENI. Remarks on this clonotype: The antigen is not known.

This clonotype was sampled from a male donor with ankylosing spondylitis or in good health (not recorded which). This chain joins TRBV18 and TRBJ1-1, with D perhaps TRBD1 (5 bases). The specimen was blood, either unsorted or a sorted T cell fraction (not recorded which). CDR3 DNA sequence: TGTGCCAGCTCACTCGACCAGGGAGGGGACACTGAAGCTTTCTTT. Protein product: CASSLDQGGDTEAFF.